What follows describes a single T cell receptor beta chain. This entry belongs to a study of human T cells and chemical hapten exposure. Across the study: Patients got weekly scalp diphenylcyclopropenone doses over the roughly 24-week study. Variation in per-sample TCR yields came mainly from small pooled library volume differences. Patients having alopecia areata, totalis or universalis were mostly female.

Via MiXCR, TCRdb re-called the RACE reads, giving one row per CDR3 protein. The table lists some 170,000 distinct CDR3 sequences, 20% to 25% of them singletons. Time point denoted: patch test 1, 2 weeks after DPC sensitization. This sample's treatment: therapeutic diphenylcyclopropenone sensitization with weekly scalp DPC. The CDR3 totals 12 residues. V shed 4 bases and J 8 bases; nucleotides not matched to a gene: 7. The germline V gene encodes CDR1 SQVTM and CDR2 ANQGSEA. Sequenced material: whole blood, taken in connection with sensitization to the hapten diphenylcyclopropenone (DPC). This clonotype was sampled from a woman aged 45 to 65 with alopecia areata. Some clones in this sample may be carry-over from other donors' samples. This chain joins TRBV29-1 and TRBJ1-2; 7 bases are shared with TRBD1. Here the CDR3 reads CSVVGGAGGYTF. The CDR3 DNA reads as TGCAGCGTTGTAGGGGGCGCAGGGGGCTACACCTTC.